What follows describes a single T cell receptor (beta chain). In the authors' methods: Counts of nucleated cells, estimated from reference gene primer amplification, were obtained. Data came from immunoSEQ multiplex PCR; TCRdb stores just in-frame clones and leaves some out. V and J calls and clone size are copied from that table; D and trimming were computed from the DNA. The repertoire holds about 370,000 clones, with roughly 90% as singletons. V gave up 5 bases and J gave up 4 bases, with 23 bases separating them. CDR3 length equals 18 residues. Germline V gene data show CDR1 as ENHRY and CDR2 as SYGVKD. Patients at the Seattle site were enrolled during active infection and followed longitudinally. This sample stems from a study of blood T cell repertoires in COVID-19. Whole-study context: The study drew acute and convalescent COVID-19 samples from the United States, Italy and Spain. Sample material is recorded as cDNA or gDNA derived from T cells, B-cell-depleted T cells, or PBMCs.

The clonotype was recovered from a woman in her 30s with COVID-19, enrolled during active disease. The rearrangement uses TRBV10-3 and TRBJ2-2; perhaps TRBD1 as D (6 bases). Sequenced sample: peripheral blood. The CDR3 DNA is TGTGCCATCAGTTCGGCCACGACAGGAGCAGAGGTCACCGGGGAGCTGTTTTTT. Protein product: CAISSATTGAEVTGELFF.